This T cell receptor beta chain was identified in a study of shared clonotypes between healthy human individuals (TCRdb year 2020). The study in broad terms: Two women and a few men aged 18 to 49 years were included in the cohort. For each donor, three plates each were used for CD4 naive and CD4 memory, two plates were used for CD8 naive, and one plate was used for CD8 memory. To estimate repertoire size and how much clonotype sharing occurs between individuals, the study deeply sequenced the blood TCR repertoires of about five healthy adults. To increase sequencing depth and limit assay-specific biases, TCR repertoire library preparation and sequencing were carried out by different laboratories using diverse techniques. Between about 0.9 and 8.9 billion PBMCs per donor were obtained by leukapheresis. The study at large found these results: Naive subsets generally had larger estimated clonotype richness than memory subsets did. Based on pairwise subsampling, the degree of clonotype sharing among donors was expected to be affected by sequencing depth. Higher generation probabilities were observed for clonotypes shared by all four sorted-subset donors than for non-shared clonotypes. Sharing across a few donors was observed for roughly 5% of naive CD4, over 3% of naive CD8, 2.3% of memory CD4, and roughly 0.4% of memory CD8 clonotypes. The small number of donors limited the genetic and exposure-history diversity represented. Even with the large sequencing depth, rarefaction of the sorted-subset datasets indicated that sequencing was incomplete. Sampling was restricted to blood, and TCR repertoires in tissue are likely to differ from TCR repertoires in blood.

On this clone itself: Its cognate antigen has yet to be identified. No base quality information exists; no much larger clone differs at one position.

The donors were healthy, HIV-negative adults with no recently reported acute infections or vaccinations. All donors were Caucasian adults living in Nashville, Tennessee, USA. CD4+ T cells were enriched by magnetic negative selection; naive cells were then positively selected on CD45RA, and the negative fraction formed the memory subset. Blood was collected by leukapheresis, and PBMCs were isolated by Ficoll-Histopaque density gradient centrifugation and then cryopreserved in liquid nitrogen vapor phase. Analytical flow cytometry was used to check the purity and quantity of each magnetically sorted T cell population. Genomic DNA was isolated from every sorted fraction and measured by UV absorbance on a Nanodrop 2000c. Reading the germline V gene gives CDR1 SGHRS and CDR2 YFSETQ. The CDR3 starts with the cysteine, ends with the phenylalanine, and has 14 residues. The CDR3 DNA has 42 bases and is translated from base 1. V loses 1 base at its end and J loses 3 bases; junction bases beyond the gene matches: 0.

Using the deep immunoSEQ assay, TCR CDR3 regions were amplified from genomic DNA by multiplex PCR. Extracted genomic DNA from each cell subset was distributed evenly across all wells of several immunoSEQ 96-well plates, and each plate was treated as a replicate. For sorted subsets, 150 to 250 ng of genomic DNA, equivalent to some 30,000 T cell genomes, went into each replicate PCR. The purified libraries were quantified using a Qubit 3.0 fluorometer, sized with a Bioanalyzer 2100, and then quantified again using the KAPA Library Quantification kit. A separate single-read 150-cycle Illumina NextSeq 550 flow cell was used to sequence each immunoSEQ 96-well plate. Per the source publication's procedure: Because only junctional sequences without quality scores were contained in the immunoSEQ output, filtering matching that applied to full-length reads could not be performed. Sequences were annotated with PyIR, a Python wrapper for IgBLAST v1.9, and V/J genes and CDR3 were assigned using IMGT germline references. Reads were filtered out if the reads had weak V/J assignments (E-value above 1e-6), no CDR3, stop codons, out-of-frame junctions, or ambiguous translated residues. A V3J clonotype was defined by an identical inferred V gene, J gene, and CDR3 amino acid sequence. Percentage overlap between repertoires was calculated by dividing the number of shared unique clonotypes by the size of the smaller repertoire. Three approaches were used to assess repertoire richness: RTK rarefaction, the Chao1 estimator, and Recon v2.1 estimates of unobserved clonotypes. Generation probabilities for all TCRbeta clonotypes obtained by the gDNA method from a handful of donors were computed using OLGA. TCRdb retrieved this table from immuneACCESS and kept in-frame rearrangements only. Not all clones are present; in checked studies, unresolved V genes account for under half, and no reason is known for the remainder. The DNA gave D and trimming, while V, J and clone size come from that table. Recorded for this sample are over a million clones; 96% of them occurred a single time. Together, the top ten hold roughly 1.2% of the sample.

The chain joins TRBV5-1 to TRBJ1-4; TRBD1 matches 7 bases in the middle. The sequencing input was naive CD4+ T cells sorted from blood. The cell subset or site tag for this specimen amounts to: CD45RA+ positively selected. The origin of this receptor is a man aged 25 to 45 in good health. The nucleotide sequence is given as TGCGCCAGCAGCTTGACAGGGGCTAATGAAAAACTGTTTTTT. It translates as CASSLTGANEKLFF.